This entry describes one TCR beta chain. A quantity of roughly 0.5 to 1 ug RNA underwent reverse transcription using random hexamers. TCRdb fed the immunoSEQ multiplex PCR reads into MiXCR, producing one record per CDR3 protein. The sample contains some 150,000 distinct CDR3 sequences, approximately 95% of which appear only once. V was cut by 2 bases and J by 8 bases, with 10 bases left in between. The CDR3 has 12 residues. CDR1 is SQVTM, CDR2 ANQGSEA, per germline. TCR beta sequences were obtained from blood CD8+ and CD4+ T cells. In Susac syndrome patients, recently defined diagnostic criteria for definite or probable disease were met. The data derive from a study of CD8 T cells in Susac syndrome. Across the study: Intravenous immunoglobulin alone or corticosteroids were being given to patients with Susac syndrome at blood draw, unless they were therapy-naive.

The specimen sequenced was CD4+ T cells from PBMCs. This clonotype was sampled from a human donor with Susac syndrome. The chain recombines TRBV29-1 with TRBJ2-4, with D possibly TRBD2 on 6 matching bases. The CDR3: CSVEIRGDIQYF. The CDR3 DNA follows: TGCAGCGTTGAAATCCGCGGGGACATTCAGTACTTC.